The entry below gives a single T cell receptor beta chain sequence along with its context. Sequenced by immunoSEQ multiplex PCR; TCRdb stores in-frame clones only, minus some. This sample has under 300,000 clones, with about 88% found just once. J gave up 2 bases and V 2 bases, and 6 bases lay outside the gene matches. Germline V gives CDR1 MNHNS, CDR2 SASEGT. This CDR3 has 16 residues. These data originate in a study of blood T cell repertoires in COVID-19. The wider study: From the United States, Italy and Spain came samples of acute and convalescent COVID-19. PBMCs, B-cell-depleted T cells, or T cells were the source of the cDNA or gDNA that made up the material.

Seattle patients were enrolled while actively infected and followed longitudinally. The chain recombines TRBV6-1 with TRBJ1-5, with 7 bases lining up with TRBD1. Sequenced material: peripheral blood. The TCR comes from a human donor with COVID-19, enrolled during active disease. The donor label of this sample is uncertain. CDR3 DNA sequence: TGTGCCAGCAGTGAATATACAGGGGATGGCAATCAGCCCCAGCATTTT. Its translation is CASSEYTGDGNQPQHF.